These 14 T cell receptor beta chains came from one sample sequenced in a study of cytomegalovirus exposure and HLA in healthy donors (dated by TCRdb to the late 2010s). The library came from the immunoSEQ multiplex PCR assay. A mixture of 60 forward primers for TCR Vbeta segments and 13 reverse primers for TCR Jbeta segments was used in the multiplex PCR. TCRdb re-hosts the immuneACCESS table, in-frame sequences only. Its copies lack some clones; in the studies checked, an unresolved V gene accounts for under half of them, and the cause for the rest is not known. The sample profile shows approximately 87,000 clones; approximately 84% of them were found once. About 5.6% of the sample is in the top ten clones. Material for sequencing was PBMCs. Receptors originate from a woman younger than 30 in good health and CMV-seropositive.

The chain couples TRBV27 to TRBJ2-7; D is unclear. Germline CDR1 MNHEY, CDR2 SMNVEV (reference sequence). V lost 8 bases and J 2 bases, leaving 4 bases between the germline ends. The CDR3 extends over 10 amino acids. The CDR3 DNA reads TGTGCCAGCTATCCCTACGAGCAGTACTTC. This codes for CASYPYEQYF.

This clone was found a few times. The CDR3, as DNA: TGTGCCACCAGACTAGCGGGACTCAATGAGCAGTTCTTC. Translation gives CATRLAGLNEQFF. The chain combines TRBV19 with TRBJ2-1, with 11 bases that match TRBD2. V dropped 10 bases and J dropped 6; count of bases not matched to a gene: 5. Germline values: CDR1 LNHDA, CDR2 SQIVND (reference sequence). CDR3 size: 13 residues.

The genes are TRBV9 and TRBJ2-3; D unresolved. V was trimmed by 0 bases and J by 0 bases, leaving 5 bases between them. The CDR3 length is 14 residues. The germline V gene encodes CDR1 SGDLS and CDR2 YYNGEE. The CDR3 loop reads CASSVDTSTDTQYF. DNA of the CDR3: TGTGCCAGCAGCGTAGATACTAGCACAGATACGCAGTATTTT.

The chain uses TRBV28 and TRBJ1-2; 9 bases match TRBD1. Germline assignment: CDR1 MDHEN and CDR2 SYDVKM. The V and J ends lost 0 bases and 7 bases, in that order; junction bases with no gene match: 9. The CDR3 totals 16 residues. The CDR3 sequence: CASSLWRDRDTVGYTF. The CDR3 DNA sequence: TGTGCCAGCAGTTTATGGAGGGACAGGGATACCGTTGGCTACACCTTC.

This rearrangement joins TRBV7-2 to TRBJ2-2; TRBD2 agrees at 10 bases. Unmatched junction bases numbered 7, after V lost 7 bases and J lost 5 bases. The germline CDR1 and CDR2 sequences are SGHTA and FQGNSA. The CDR3 sequence is 15 residues long. The CDR3 region is CASTAGTSVTGELFF. The DNA for the CDR3 is TGTGCCAGCACTGCCGGGACTAGCGTTACCGGGGAGCTGTTTTTT.

In the case of this clone: The identical CDR3 is also encoded by other nucleotide sequences in the sample. V and J are TRBV7-2 and TRBJ2-7; 10 bases align to TRBD1. V lost 5 bases and J lost 2; bases outside the gene matches: 3. Germline CDR1 and CDR2: SGHTA and FQGNSA. The CDR3 runs to 14 residues. The CDR3 DNA sequence: TGTGCCAGCAGCCGGGACAGGGGCACCTACGAGCAGTACTTC. It yields the protein CASSRDRGTYEQYF.

The chain employs TRBV11-2 and TRBJ1-2, with TRBD1 identical over 10 bases. CDR1 is SGHAT and CDR2 is FQNNGV in the germline V gene. J gave up 4 bases and V 5 bases, and 7 bases lay outside the gene matches. There are 15 residues in the CDR3. The CDR3 sequence is CASSVGQGGPYGYTF. The CDR3, as DNA: TGTGCCAGCAGCGTAGGACAGGGGGGGCCCTATGGCTACACCTTC.

The chain uses TRBV5-1 and TRBJ2-7; perhaps TRBD1 as D (5 bases). The CDR3 is made up of 14 amino acids. Germline V gene lookup returns CDR1 SGHRS and CDR2 YFSETQ. V was pared by 0 bases and J by 5 bases, with 12 bases between. The CDR3 reads CASSLARVRDEQYF. For the CDR3, the DNA is TGCGCCAGCAGCTTGGCCAGGGTACGGGACGAGCAGTACTTC.

The chain has TRBV6-5 and TRBJ2-5; perhaps TRBD2 as D (5 bases). Trimming cost V 2 bases and J 1 base, with 11 bases left between them. This CDR3 has 15 amino acids. Germline loops: CDR1 MNHEY, CDR2 SVGAGI. The CDR3 spells CASSYGVLAQETQYF. CDR3 sequence (DNA): TGTGCCAGCAGTTACGGGGTCCTAGCCCAAGAGACCCAGTACTTC.

The chain couples TRBV10-3 to TRBJ1-1, with 11 bases matching TRBD1. V was pared by 9 bases and J by 5 bases, with 2 bases of the junction left unmatched. The germline CDR1 and CDR2 sequences are ENHRY and SYGVKD. The CDR3 sequence is 12 residues long. CDR3 DNA: TGTGCCATAGGGACAGGGGGAACTGAAGCTTTCTTT. This encodes CAIGTGGTEAFF.

Worth noting for this clone: One end of the junction is discordant with germline, which a read error may explain. J is TRBJ2-5 and V is TRBV13; 7 nucleotides match TRBD1. The CDR3 sequence is 13 residues long. Germline-derived CDR1 and CDR2 are PRHDT and FYEKMQ (reference sequence). CDR3 DNA sequence: TGTGCCAGCACGGTGAGGGGGCGAGAGGCCCAGTACTTC. Translating it yields CASTVRGREAQYF.

This rearrangement joins TRBV6-5 to TRBJ1-4; a weak D match, TRBD1 (6 bases). Trimming took off 6 bases at V and 0 bases at J, with 11 bases between the two ends. The CDR3 consists of 15 residues. The germline CDR1 and CDR2 sequences are MNHEY and SVGAGI. The chain's CDR3 is CASSPYRATNEKLFF. CDR3 coding DNA: TGTGCCAGCAGCCCCTACAGGGCAACTAATGAAAAACTGTTTTTT.

This CDR3 reads CASSSGLAGPQETQYF. The CDR3 bases are TGCGCCAGCAGCTCCGGACTAGCCGGCCCTCAAGAGACCCAGTACTTC. The gene calls are TRBV5-1 and TRBJ2-5, with 8 bases that match TRBD2. CDR3 length: 16 amino acids. The trim removed 3 bases at V and 2 bases at J, leaving 9 bases unmatched. Germline assignment: CDR1 SGHRS and CDR2 YFSETQ.

The chain uses TRBV6-5 and TRBJ2-3; 7 bases map to TRBD2. This CDR3 contains 15 residues. The J segment lost 5 bases and the V segment lost 0 bases, leaving 5 bases of the junction unmatched. Germline V gene sequence: CDR1 MNHEY, CDR2 SVGAGI. CDR3 DNA: TGTGCCAGCAGTTACTCGTTGGGGACTATAGATACGCAGTATTTT. Translated: CASSYSLGTIDTQYF.